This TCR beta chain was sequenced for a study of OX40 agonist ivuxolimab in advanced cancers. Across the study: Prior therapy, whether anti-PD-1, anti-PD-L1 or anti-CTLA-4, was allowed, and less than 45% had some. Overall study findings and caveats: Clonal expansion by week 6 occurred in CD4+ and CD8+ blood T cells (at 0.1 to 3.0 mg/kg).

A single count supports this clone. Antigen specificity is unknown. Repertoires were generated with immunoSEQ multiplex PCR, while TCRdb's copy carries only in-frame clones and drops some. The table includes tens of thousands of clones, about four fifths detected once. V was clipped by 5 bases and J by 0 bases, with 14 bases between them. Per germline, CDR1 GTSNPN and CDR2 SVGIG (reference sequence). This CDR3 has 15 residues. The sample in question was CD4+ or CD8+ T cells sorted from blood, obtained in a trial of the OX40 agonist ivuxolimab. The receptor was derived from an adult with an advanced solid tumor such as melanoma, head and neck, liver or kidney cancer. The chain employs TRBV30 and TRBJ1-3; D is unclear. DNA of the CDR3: TGTGCCTGGGGAATGAACCGGGACTCTGGAAACACCATATATTTT. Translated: CAWGMNRDSGNTIYF.